This TCR beta chain is from a study of T-cell reconstitution after alpha-beta-depleted transplantation in children. CDR1 is SGHRS and CDR2 is YFSETQ in the germline V gene. There are 14 residues in the CDR3. The ends were cut back, 3 bases at V and 4 bases at J, with 13 bases in the middle. Molecular barcoding with unique molecular identifiers was used for the TCRbeta library. TCRdb called the PCR reads again in MiXCR, with one record for every CDR3 protein. In the table there are 600,000 to 700,000 distinct CDR3 sequences, roughly 17% of which are singletons. The V gene is TRBV5-1, the J gene TRBJ1-2; a weak D match, TRBD1 (5 bases). The sequence was obtained from a human donor who donated a stem cell graft to a child with acute myeloid leukemia. Sequencing was performed on PBMCs from the stem cell graft donor, taken from the stem cell graft. The chain's CDR3 is CASSSLGPTYGYTF. Here the CDR3 DNA reads TGCGCCAGCAGCTCCCTGGGGCCGACCTATGGCTACACCTTC.